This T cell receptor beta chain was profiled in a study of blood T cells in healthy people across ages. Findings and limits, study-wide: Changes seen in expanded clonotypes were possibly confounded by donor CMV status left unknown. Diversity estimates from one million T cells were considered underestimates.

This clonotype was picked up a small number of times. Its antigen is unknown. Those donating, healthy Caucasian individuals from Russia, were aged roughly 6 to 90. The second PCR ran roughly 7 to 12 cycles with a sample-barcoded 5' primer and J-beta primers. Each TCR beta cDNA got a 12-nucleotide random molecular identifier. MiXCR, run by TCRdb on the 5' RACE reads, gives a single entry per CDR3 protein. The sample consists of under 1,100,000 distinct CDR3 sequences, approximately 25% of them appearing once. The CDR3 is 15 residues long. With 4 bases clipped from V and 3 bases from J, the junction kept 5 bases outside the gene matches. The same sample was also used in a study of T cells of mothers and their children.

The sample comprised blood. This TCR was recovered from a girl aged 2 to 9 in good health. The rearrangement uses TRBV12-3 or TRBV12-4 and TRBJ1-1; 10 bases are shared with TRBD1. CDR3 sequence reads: CASSSTGGSYTEAFF. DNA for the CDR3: TGTGCCAGCAGTTCGACAGGGGGCAGTTACACTGAAGCTTTCTTT.